What follows describes a single T cell receptor (beta chain). There are 13 residues in the CDR3. Measured with immunoSEQ multiplex PCR; TCRdb has only the in-frame clones, and not every one. The sample has 250,000 to 400,000 clones, approximately 88% seen once. The data were taken from a study of blood T cell repertoires in COVID-19. Study as a whole: The United States, Italy and Spain supplied acute and convalescent COVID-19 samples. Sources were T cells, B-cell-depleted T cells, or PBMCs; the material itself was cDNA or gDNA.

The chain couples TRBV7-5 to TRBJ2-4; the table assigns TRBD2, which was not confirmed against the DNA. TRBV7-5 is labeled a pseudogene. Specimen: peripheral blood. The TCR comes from a woman aged 25-40 years with COVID-19, enrolled during active disease. The CDR3 DNA sequence: TGTGCCAGAAGCTTAAATCGGTCCGGGGATCAGTACTTC. The encoded protein is CARSLNRSGDQYF.